The entry below describes one T cell receptor beta chain. This clonotype was observed a handful of times. What this receptor recognizes is not known. No much larger clone exists at a distance of one base, and base qualities are not known. This sample is drawn from a study of T-cell memory formation after mild COVID-19 (dated by TCRdb to 2020 to 2023). About the investigation overall: Most TCR sequence clusters were specific to one of the two donors. In two donors, T-cell clones that expanded and contracted after mild COVID-19 were tracked by sequencing TCRalpha and TCRbeta repertoires over time. Two young, previously healthy adult volunteers, one female and one male, were included in the cohort.

Ficoll-Paque density gradient centrifugation was used to isolate PBMCs. Findings and caveats that apply to the study as a whole: SARS-CoV-2 specificity of the second-wave clones peaking on day 37 was not confirmed. The detection of some responding clones in pre-infection memory suggests that pre-existing cross-reactive memory T cells joined the SARS-CoV-2 response. Only a couple of mild cases were covered by the study, and larger cohorts that include severe cases with pre-infection samples were considered necessary. Contracting CD4+ clones appeared mostly in the CM and EM memory subsets, whereas CD8+ clones were enriched in EMRA. From day 15 to 85, contracting clones showed balanced CD4/CD8 phenotypes, whereas a second wave of clones that expanded from day 15 to 37 leaned towards CD4+.

TCRdb shows the sequencer as Illumina NovaSeq 6000. TCRalpha and TCRbeta cDNA libraries were constructed by 5'RACE with constant-segment primers, with sample barcodes and unique molecular identifiers being introduced. Trizol reagent was used to extract RNA from every sample. Library amplification was performed in two PCR steps, and a second sample barcode and Illumina TruSeq adapters were introduced in the second step. Sequencing of libraries was performed on an Illumina NovaSeq with 2 x 150 bp paired-end reads. On the study's bioinformatics: Demultiplexing of reads and collapsing into UMI-guided consensus sequences were performed with migec v1.2.7. Using mixcr v2.1.11, UMI consensuses were aligned to TRA and TRB V and J templates and then assembled into clonotypes. Clonotypes were classified as expanded or contracted when called significant by both edgeR and NoisET, with noise models trained on biological replicates. For edgeR calls, the thresholds were a false discovery rate-adjusted p below 0.01 and a log2 fold-change of 1. As an exploratory analysis of dynamics, max-normalized trajectories of the 1000 most abundant clonotypes were examined with PCA combined with hierarchical clustering. Separately sequenced CD4+ and CD8+ repertoires were used to assign the CD4 or CD8 phenotype of responding clones. Using fastp trimming at Q25 and MiXCR clonotype assembly, TCRdb reanalyzed the public sequencing data and kept in-frame beta chains. Rows are combined by CDR3 protein, so each entry shows the most common genes and DNA. The V and J calls come from TCRdb's annotation, not from the publication. In all, the sample holds 280,000 or so distinct CDR3 sequences, and roughly 8.2% of those were seen once. The ten top clones hold about 20% of the sample.

Sequences LGHNA (CDR1) and YSLEER (CDR2) are obtained from the germline V gene. From cysteine to phenylalanine, the CDR3 is 16 amino acids long. Solely the CDR3 DNA is kept, with 48 bases framed from the first base. Trimming takes 0 bases from V and 3 bases from J, and the germline ends sit 15 bases apart. The sample taken for sequencing was PBMCs or a T cell subset sorted from them (not recorded which). This clonotype was sampled from a young man who had mild COVID-19 (a few samples of this study predate the infection). The sample titles of this study are shuffled in the database, so cell type and time point are left out; the donor was told from shared clones. The rearrangement joined TRBV4-3 to TRBJ2-7, with no confidently assigned D gene. The CDR3 sequence is CASSQEGRGLGYEQYF. In nucleotide form, the sequence is TGCGCCAGCAGCCAAGAGGGTAGAGGTCTAGGCTACGAGCAGTACTTC.